This TCR beta chain was recorded in a study of human T cells and chemical hapten exposure. As for the study in general: Diphenylcyclopropenone was administered weekly to the scalp of patients throughout the roughly 23-week study. Study conclusions and caveats: Following DPC sensitization, TCRs present above 1 in 1000 frequency showed no change.

Details on this clonotype: Its antigen is still unknown.

The time point is: patch test 2, 6 weeks after DPC sensitization. Described treatment: therapeutic diphenylcyclopropenone sensitization with weekly scalp DPC. Blood draws came first, before each patch test. One entry per CDR3 protein, called by TCRdb with MiXCR from the RACE reads. The sample carries under 90,000 distinct CDR3 sequences, about 8% recorded once. The TCR sequence derives from a woman aged 45-65 years with alopecia areata. Some clones in this sample may be carry-over from other donors' samples. Sequenced here: whole blood, sampled in connection with sensitization to the hapten diphenylcyclopropenone (DPC).

The CDR3 nucleotides read TGTGCCAGCAGTTTAATGGACCCTTGGTCCGGGGAGCTGTTTTTT. It encodes CASSLMDPWSGELFF. The rearrangement uses TRBV27 and TRBJ2-2; unclear D gene. Per germline, CDR1 MNHEY and CDR2 SMNVEV (reference sequence). The length of the CDR3 is 15 residues. V lost 2 bases to trimming and J lost 6 bases, with 13 bases between them.